This section outlines one T cell receptor (beta chain) sequence together with its context. Its antigen is still unknown. TCRdb re-derived calls from the 5' RACE reads in MiXCR, one entry per CDR3 protein. The sample contains 550,000 to 700,000 distinct CDR3 sequences, roughly 17% of which appear only once. Per the germline V gene, CDR1 is DFQATT and CDR2 is SNEGSKA (reference sequence). V dropped 0 bases and J dropped 5 bases, with 10 bases sitting between them. This CDR3 has 13 amino acids. These data are taken from a study of T-cell memory formation after mild COVID-19. The study, taken as a whole, reports: Pre-infection memory held some responding clones, suggesting pre-existing cross-reactive T cells responded. For contracting clones, CD4+ ones sat mainly in CM and EM, CD8+ in EMRA.

The source material was PBMCs or a T cell subset sorted from them (not recorded which). The TCR was taken from an adult woman who had mild COVID-19 (a few samples of this study predate the infection). Cell type and time point are not known. The chain joins TRBV20-1 to TRBJ1-1; D ambiguous. The CDR3 region has the DNA TGCAGTGCTAGAGATGAGGGTAGTACTGAAGCTTTCTTT. It specifies CSARDEGSTEAFF.